This T cell receptor beta chain was sequenced in a study of CD8 T cells in Susac syndrome. The germline CDR1 and CDR2 sequences are GTSNPN and SVGIG (reference sequence). The CDR3 runs 17 residues. Trimming took 2 bases from V and 2 from J; bases not matched to a gene: 14. Random hexamers were used to reverse transcribe the RNA input (about 0.5 to 1 ug). TCRdb re-called the immunoSEQ multiplex PCR reads with MiXCR, one entry per CDR3 protein. Here the sample spans some 130,000 distinct CDR3 sequences, over 90% being singletons. Sample: CD8+ T cells from PBMCs. The genes are TRBV30 and TRBJ2-7; 8 bases are a match to TRBD2. The sequence came from a human donor with Susac syndrome. This chain's CDR3 is CAWSPEEPGRDPYEQYF. The CDR3 DNA sequence: TGTGCCTGGAGTCCCGAAGAACCCGGGAGGGATCCCTACGAGCAGTACTTC.